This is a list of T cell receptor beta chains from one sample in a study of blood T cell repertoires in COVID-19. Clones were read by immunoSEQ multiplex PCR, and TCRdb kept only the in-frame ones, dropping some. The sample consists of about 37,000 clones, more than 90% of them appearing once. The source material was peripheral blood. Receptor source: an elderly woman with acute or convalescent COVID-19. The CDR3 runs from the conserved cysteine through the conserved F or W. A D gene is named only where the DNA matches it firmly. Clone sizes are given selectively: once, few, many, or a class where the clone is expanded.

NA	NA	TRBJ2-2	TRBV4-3	TGCGCCAGCAGTCTTTTGGTGGGAGCCCCCGGGGAGCTGTTTTTT	CASSLLVGAPGELFF
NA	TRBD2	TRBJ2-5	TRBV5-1	TGCGCCAGCAGCTTGGAGACTAGCGGGGGGGAGACCCAGTACTTC	CASSLETSGGETQYF
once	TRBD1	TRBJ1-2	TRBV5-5	TGTGCCAGCAGCTGGACAGGGAGTCCATATGGCTACACCTTC	CASSWTGSPYGYTF
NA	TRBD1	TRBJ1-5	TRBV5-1	TGCGCCAGCAGCCCGGACGGGACAGGTCTTATTCAGCCCCAGCATTTT	CASSPDGTGLIQPQHF
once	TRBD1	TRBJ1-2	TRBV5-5	TGTGCCAGCAGCTTAGGGACAGGGAGCAAAGTGTTC	CASSLGTGSKVF
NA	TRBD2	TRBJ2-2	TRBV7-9	TGTGCCAGCAGCAAGACTAGCGGGGGGGCTAACACCGGGGAGCTGTTTTTT	CASSKTSGGANTGELFF
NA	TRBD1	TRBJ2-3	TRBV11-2	TGTGCCAGCAGCTTAGGAATAGGGACAGGGAGCACAGATACGCAGTATTTT	CASSLGIGTGSTDTQYF
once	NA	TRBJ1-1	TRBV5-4	TGTGCCAGCAGCTTAGACCAGGGTTCTGTCACTGAAGCTTTCTTT	CASSLDQGSVTEAFF
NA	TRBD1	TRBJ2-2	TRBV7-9	TGTGCCAGCAGCCGCCTAGGCGGACAGGGTGGAACCGGGGAGCTGTTTTTT	CASSRLGGQGGTGELFF
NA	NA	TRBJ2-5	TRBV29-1	TGCAGCGCTATACAGGGGAGGGAGACCCAGTACTTC	CSAIQGRETQYF
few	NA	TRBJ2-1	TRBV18	TGTGCCAGCTCTCCAAATTGGGGCGGGGCCCGCAATGAGCAGTTCTTC	CASSPNWGGARNEQFF
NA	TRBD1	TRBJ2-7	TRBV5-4	TGTGCCAGCAGCTTGGGTCAGGGGGCCTACGAGCAGTACTTC	CASSLGQGAYEQYF